This T cell receptor (beta chain) is from a study of graft-versus-host responses after intestinal transplantation. Study at large: Each of the recipients got a multivisceral, liver-intestinal, or isolated intestinal transplant. Every recipient underwent anti-thymocyte globulin induction, then tacrolimus and steroids for around three years. Overall study findings and caveats: There were GvH clones found in recipient marrow, and some of them appeared first in ileum or blood. Graft-donor T cell macrochimerism coincided with high graft-versus-host to host-versus-graft clonal ratios in allografts.

Concerning this clone itself: The antigen is undetermined.

The table came from immunoSEQ multiplex PCR; TCRdb's copy has only in-frame clones and leaves some out. Among about 12,000 clones listed, more than 85% were seen once. This CDR3 region has 16 residues. Germline loops: CDR1 KGHSH, CDR2 LQKENI. Germline trimming cut 4 bases from V and 3 bases from J; bases unmatched to any gene: 6. Sequencing was performed on PBMCs, taken about 34 months after intestinal transplantation. This receptor was obtained from a human patient who received an intestinal transplant, so some T cells may come from the graft donor. This sequence joins TRBV18 and TRBJ1-3; 10 nucleotides line up with TRBD1. In DNA form, the CDR3 reads TGTGCCAGCTCACTCTACGGGACAGGGGATGGAAACACCATATATTTT. Encoded protein: CASSLYGTGDGNTIYF.